The 3 T cell receptor beta chains reported below all come from one sample, sequenced in a study of shared T cell receptors in the human thymus. The repertoire was sequenced with immunoSEQ multiplex PCR; TCRdb's copy has only in-frame clones and lacks some. The top ten clones hold 0.013% of a sample with 500,000 to 550,000 clones, about four fifths of them seen once. This sample also belongs to another study, concerning human thymus T cells.

Sample: thymocytes. The receptor source for this set is a boy under three years old with a congenital heart defect.

The J gene is TRBJ2-7, the V gene TRBV5-4; 9 bases line up with TRBD2. This CDR3 comprises 16 residues. CDR1 SGHNT and CDR2 YYREEE come from the germline V gene (reference sequence). Germline trimming cut 1 base from V and 1 base from J; bases unmatched to any gene: 6. CDR3 loop: CASSLSGTSSSYEQYF. DNA of the CDR3: TGTGCCAGCAGCTTGTCAGGGACTAGCAGTTCCTACGAGCAGTACTTC.

The genes are TRBV4-2 and TRBJ2-3; TRBD1 matches at 10 bases. The CDR3 extends over 16 amino acids. The V gene's germline CDR1 is LGHNA and CDR2 YNFKEQ. V shed 2 bases, J shed 3 bases, and the junction held 5 bases outside the gene matches. The DNA of the CDR3 is TGTGCCAGCAGCCAATTACCGGGACAGGGGACAGATACGCAGTATTTT. Protein product: CASSQLPGQGTDTQYF.

The chain uses TRBV11-1 and TRBJ1-5; D remains unclear. CDR1 is SGHAT and CDR2 is FQDESV in the germline V gene (reference sequence). This CDR3 is built from 13 residues. V lost 5 bases, J lost 6 bases, and 11 bases lay in between. The DNA for the CDR3 is TGTGCCAGCAGCCCCTCTCCCGGTCAGCCCCAGCATTTT. It yields the protein CASSPSPGQPQHF.